A selection of T cell receptor beta chains follows, all from one sample in a study of blood T cell repertoires in COVID-19. The repertoire was sequenced with immunoSEQ multiplex PCR; TCRdb's copy has only in-frame clones and lacks some. The sample shows 95,000 to 150,000 clones, more than 80% of them seen only once. Specimen: peripheral blood. These receptors were collected from a man between 35 and 55 years old with acute or convalescent COVID-19. The CDR3 runs from the conserved cysteine through the conserved F or W. The D gene is left open where the match is weak. Size is stated for part of the rows, as once, few or many counts, or as a class when the clone is expanded.

v_gene	len	abundance	j_gene	d_gene	CDR3nt	CDR3aa
TRBV19	12	few	TRBJ2-1	NA	TGTGCCAGTAGAGCGGTTGACAATGAGCAGTTCTTC	CASRAVDNEQFF
TRBV15	15	NA	TRBJ2-7	TRBD1	TGTGCCACCAGCAGAGGGAGGACAGGCACCTACGAGCAGTACTTC	CATSRGRTGTYEQYF
TRBV27	14	NA	TRBJ1-5	NA	TGTGCCAGCAGTTTAAGGGGCGAGTTTCAGCCCCAGCATTTT	CASSLRGEFQPQHF
TRBV12-5	16	NA	TRBJ2-7	TRBD1	TGTGCTAGTGGCCCAACCGGGGACAGGGCCTCCTACGAGCAGTACTTC	CASGPTGDRASYEQYF
TRBV10-3	14	once	TRBJ1-2	TRBD1	TGTGCCATCAGTCGGGACAGGGGAACCTATGGCTACACCTTC	CAISRDRGTYGYTF
TRBV10-1	14	NA	TRBJ1-5	TRBD1	TGCGCCAGCAGGGACAGGGCTAGCAATCAGCCCCAGCATTTT	CASRDRASNQPQHF
TRBV5-4	14	NA	TRBJ2-1	NA	TGTGCCAGCAGCCGGGGGAGCTCCTACAATGAGCAGTTCTTC	CASSRGSSYNEQFF
TRBV18	15	NA	TRBJ2-3	TRBD1	TGTGCCAGCTCACCAACACAGGGGGCGCCGGATACGCAGTATTTT	CASSPTQGAPDTQYF
TRBV9	15	once	TRBJ1-5	TRBD1	TGTGCCAGCAGCGGACAGGGGGCCCAAAATCAGCCCCAGCATTTT	CASSGQGAQNQPQHF
TRBV5-4	15	NA	TRBJ1-2	TRBD1	TGTGCCAGCAGCTTTCATGGACAGGGTTACTATGGCTACACCTTC	CASSFHGQGYYGYTF
TRBV13	16	few	TRBJ2-1	NA	TGTGCCAGCAGCCAGACAGGGCTTGCGGGATACAATGAGCAGTTCTTC	CASSQTGLAGYNEQFF
TRBV19	14	NA	TRBJ1-5	NA	TGTGCCAGTAGTATTTCGGGGGGTAAGCAGCCCCAGCATTTT	CASSISGGKQPQHF
TRBV19	13	NA	TRBJ1-2	NA	TGTGCCAGTAGTAAGAGGGATCGGCAGGGCTACACCTTC	CASSKRDRQGYTF
TRBV29-1	13	NA	TRBJ1-1	NA	TGCAGCGCCTCCGGGACTATTAACACTGAAGCTTTCTTT	CSASGTINTEAFF
TRBV6-5	14	NA	TRBJ2-2	NA	TGTGCCTGCGTCGGGACACTCTACACCGGGGAGCTGTTTTTT	CACVGTLYTGELFF